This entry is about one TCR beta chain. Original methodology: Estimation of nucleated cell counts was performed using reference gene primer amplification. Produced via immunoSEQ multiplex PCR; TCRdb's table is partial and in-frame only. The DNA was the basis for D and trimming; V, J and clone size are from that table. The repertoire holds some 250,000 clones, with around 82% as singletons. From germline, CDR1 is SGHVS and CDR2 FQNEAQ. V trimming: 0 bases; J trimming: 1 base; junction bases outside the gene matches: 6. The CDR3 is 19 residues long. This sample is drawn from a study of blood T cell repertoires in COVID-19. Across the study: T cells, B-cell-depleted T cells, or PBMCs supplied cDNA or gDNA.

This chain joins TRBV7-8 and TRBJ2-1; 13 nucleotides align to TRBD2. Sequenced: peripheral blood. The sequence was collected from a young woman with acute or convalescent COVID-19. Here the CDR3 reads CASSLARTSGSRSYNEQFF. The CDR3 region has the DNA TGTGCCAGCAGCTTAGCGAGGACTAGCGGGAGTCGGTCCTACAATGAGCAGTTCTTC.